One sample yielded the 26 T cell receptor beta chains listed below, sequenced in a study of blood T cell repertoires in COVID-19. Method: immunoSEQ multiplex PCR; TCRdb's copy keeps in-frame clones and lacks some. The data contain approximately 200,000 clones, about 85% of them singletons. The sequencing input was peripheral blood. These receptors were obtained from a man between 50 and 59 years old who had recovered from COVID-19.

The genes are TRBV27 and TRBJ2-2; 9 positions match TRBD1. There are 13 residues in the CDR3. Losses at the gene ends were 10 bases for V and 1 base for J; bases not matched to a gene: 1. The V gene's germline CDR1 is MNHEY and CDR2 SMNVEV (reference sequence). The CDR3 spells CATGQGNTGELFF. The CDR3 DNA follows: TGTGCCACGGGACAGGGGAACACCGGGGAGCTGTTTTTT.

This chain links TRBV10-3 with TRBJ1-6; weak D call: TRBD1 (6 bases). Germline assignment: CDR1 ENHRY and CDR2 SYGVKD. CDR3 size: 15 residues. Trimming removed 4 bases at V and 8 bases at J, with 15 bases between. In DNA form, the CDR3 reads TGTGCCATCAGTGTGGTAGGGGGTAGGGATTCACCCCTCCACTTT. The encoded protein is CAISVVGGRDSPLHF.

A word on this clone: Other DNA sequences in the sample encode the same CDR3. The chain has TRBV3-1 (or the pseudogene TRBV3-2) and TRBJ2-7; 9 bases are a match to TRBD1. The CDR3 has 14 amino acids. The germline V gene has CDR1 LGHDT and CDR2 YNNKEL (reference sequence). V was pared by 4 bases and J by 2 bases, with 3 bases of the junction left unmatched. The CDR3 coding sequence is TGTGCCAGCAGCCTCGGACAGGGGACCTACGAGCAGTACTTC. It codes for CASSLGQGTYEQYF.

The gene calls are TRBV6-5 and TRBJ1-2; TRBD1 aligns across 8 bases. The germline gives CDR1 MNHEY, CDR2 SVGAGI. V was clipped by 5 bases and J by 6 bases; unmatched bases: 8. The CDR3 runs to 14 residues. The CDR3 here is CASSPTDRGDGYTF. Here the CDR3 DNA reads TGTGCCAGCAGTCCCACCGACAGGGGCGATGGCTACACCTTC.

The chain recombines TRBV7-8 with TRBJ2-1; D is perhaps TRBD2 (6 bases). Trimming cost V 0 bases and J 8 bases, with 17 bases left between them. Germline V gives CDR1 SGHVS, CDR2 FQNEAQ. The CDR3 has 16 residues. The chain's CDR3 is CASSLASTWRGDEQFF. In nucleotides, the CDR3 is TGTGCCAGCAGCTTAGCCTCCACCTGGAGGGGCGATGAGCAGTTCTTC.

The gene calls are TRBV4-1 and TRBJ2-1; TRBD2 matches 7 bases. This CDR3 region has 16 residues. V gave up 0 bases and J gave up 7 bases; unmatched junction bases: 9. The germline V gene has CDR1 MGHRA and CDR2 YSYEKL. CDR3 sequence: CASSQEAGKVWNEQFF. The CDR3 region has the DNA TGCGCCAGCAGCCAAGAAGCGGGAAAGGTTTGGAATGAGCAGTTCTTC.

The J gene is TRBJ2-7, the V gene TRBV19; no clear D. Germline V gene data show CDR1 as LNHDA and CDR2 as SQIVND (reference sequence). Trimming removed 5 bases from V and 2 bases from J, with 7 bases in between. This CDR3 is built from 12 residues. This chain's CDR3 is CASSGQTYEQYF. The CDR3 DNA sequence: TGTGCCAGTAGTGGCCAGACCTACGAGCAGTACTTC.

V gene TRBV3-1 (or the pseudogene TRBV3-2) combines with J gene TRBJ2-1, with 8 positions matching TRBD2. V dropped 1 base and J dropped 10; count of bases not matched to a gene: 9. CDR3 length: 15 residues. Looked up from germline, CDR1 is LGHDT and CDR2 is YNNKEL (reference sequence). The CDR3 nucleotides read TGTGCCAGCAGCCAAGGGAACCTAGCGGGCAGAGAGCAGTTCTTC. It encodes CASSQGNLAGREQFF.

V and J are TRBV19 and TRBJ2-7; 8 positions agree with TRBD2. The CDR3 contains 14 residues. Germline CDR1 reads LNHDA; CDR2 reads SQIVND (reference sequence). Trimming took 4 bases from V and 2 from J; bases not matched to a gene: 4. The CDR3 sequence: CASSTQAGAYEQYF. CDR3 coding DNA: TGTGCCAGTAGTACCCAAGCGGGGGCCTACGAGCAGTACTTC.

The chain links TRBV14 to TRBJ2-5; 9 bases match TRBD2. The junction had 3 bases not matched to a gene; V was cut back by 0 bases and J by 1 base. From germline, CDR1 is SGHDN and CDR2 FVKESK. This CDR3 comprises 16 residues. For the CDR3, the DNA is TGTGCCAGCAGCCAAGATCGGGGACTAGCCCAAGAGACCCAGTACTTC. Encoded protein: CASSQDRGLAQETQYF.

A single count supports this clone. The chain combines TRBV29-1 with TRBJ2-1; 7 bases map to TRBD1. Germline V gene sequence: CDR1 SQVTM, CDR2 ANQGSEA. V dropped 5 bases and J dropped 4; count of bases not matched to a gene: 20. This CDR3 comprises 18 residues. Here the CDR3 reads CSVNSERGLVPGYNEQFF. CDR3 nucleotide sequence: TGCAGCGTTAACAGCGAGAGGGGGCTAGTGCCCGGATACAATGAGCAGTTCTTC.

The chain combines TRBV5-5 with TRBJ1-5, with TRBD1 matching 10 bases. Germline V gene data show CDR1 as SGHKS and CDR2 as YYEKEE (reference sequence). V was clipped by 4 bases and J by 9 bases; unmatched bases: 13. The CDR3 spans 16 residues. In DNA form, the CDR3 reads TGTGCCAGCAGCGTCTCCGGGACAGGGGCCTCTTGGCCCCAGCATTTT. It specifies CASSVSGTGASWPQHF.

CDR3 region: CASSYGTGVRVYEQYF. The CDR3 nucleotides are TGTGCCAGCAGTTACGGGACAGGGGTGAGGGTCTACGAGCAGTACTTC. This chain links TRBV6-2 or TRBV6-3 with TRBJ2-7, with 10 bases that match TRBD1. This CDR3 has 16 amino acids. Looked up from germline, CDR1 is MNHEY and CDR2 is SVGEGT. The V gene end was trimmed by 2 bases and the J gene end by 3 bases; junction bases not matched to a gene: 7.

Here the CDR3 reads CASSLVGGAPHEQYF. The DNA of the CDR3 is TGTGCCAGCAGCTTGGTTGGGGGCGCGCCTCACGAGCAGTACTTC. The chain is built from TRBV5-6 and TRBJ2-7; a weak D match, TRBD1 (6 bases). The CDR3 has 15 residues. Germline CDR1 reads SGHDT; CDR2 reads YYEEEE. Trimming pared 0 bases from V and 5 bases from J, leaving 15 bases between.

This chain links TRBV28 with TRBJ2-7; 7 bases agree with TRBD1. There are 14 residues in the CDR3. CDR1 is MDHEN, CDR2 SYDVKM, per germline. The V segment lost 4 bases and the J segment 4 bases; nucleotides outside the gene matches: 7. The CDR3 DNA is TGTGCCAGCAGTTCCCTACAGGGGAATTACGAGCAGTACTTC. Amino acids: CASSSLQGNYEQYF.

The chain is built from TRBV29-1 and TRBJ2-3; 14 positions agree with TRBD2. After removal of 4 bases from V and 3 bases from J, the junction contained 6 bases not matched to a gene. This CDR3 is built from 16 residues. Per the germline V gene, CDR1 is SQVTM and CDR2 is ANQGSEA. The CDR3 spells CSVAGLAGEVTDTQYF. DNA for the CDR3: TGCAGCGTTGCGGGACTAGCGGGAGAGGTTACAGATACGCAGTATTTT.

The rearrangement uses TRBV7-2 and TRBJ1-5; D is perhaps TRBD1 (6 bases). CDR1 is SGHTA, CDR2 FQGNSA, per germline. Trimming pared 6 bases from V and 5 bases from J, leaving 14 bases between. This CDR3 contains 14 residues. The CDR3 coding sequence is TGTGCCAGCAGTTCCCGCCCAGGGGATCAGCCCCAGCATTTT. The encoded protein is CASSSRPGDQPQHF.

The rearrangement links TRBV29-1 to TRBJ1-3; 7 bases map to TRBD1. Germline V gene sequence: CDR1 SQVTM, CDR2 ANQGSEA. The V gene end was trimmed by 4 bases and the J gene end by 0 bases; junction bases not matched to a gene: 3. The CDR3 spans 14 residues. The CDR3 loop reads CSVAAGGSGNTIYF. The CDR3 DNA sequence: TGCAGCGTTGCTGCAGGGGGCTCTGGAAACACCATATATTTT.

This chain uses TRBV18 with TRBJ1-6; D perhaps matches TRBD1 (6 bases). Germline CDR1 KGHSH, CDR2 LQKENI. CDR3 length: 15 amino acids. The V end was cut by 3 bases, the J end by 7 bases, with 13 bases between. CDR3 in amino acids: CASSPPGTRNSPLHF. As DNA, the CDR3 is TGTGCCAGCTCACCCCCCGGGACACGGAATTCACCCCTCCACTTT.

The chain employs TRBV28 and TRBJ2-3; D is unclear. The CDR3 totals 14 residues. The germline V gene encodes CDR1 MDHEN and CDR2 SYDVKM. Trimming removed 7 bases from V and 0 bases from J, with 11 bases in between. CDR3 amino acids: CASTGLPSTDTQYF. CDR3 in DNA: TGTGCCAGCACAGGCCTTCCTAGCACAGATACGCAGTATTTT.

This rearrangement joins TRBV28 to TRBJ1-3, with 7 positions matching TRBD1. CDR1 is MDHEN, CDR2 SYDVKM, per germline. This CDR3 contains 18 residues. V dropped 2 bases and J dropped 5; count of bases not matched to a gene: 15. The CDR3 reads CASSLLATRTGLRNTIYF. The DNA for the CDR3 is TGTGCCAGCAGTTTACTCGCTACGCGGACAGGCCTGAGAAACACCATATATTTT. The variable domain in full, with the rest retrieved from reference TRBV28 and TRBJ1-3, is DVKVTQSSRYLVKRTGEKVFLECVQDMDHENMFWYRQDPGLGLRLIYFSYDVKMKEKGDIPEGYSVSREKKERFSLILESASTNQTSMYLCASSLLATRTGLRNTIYFGEGSWLTVV.

The genes are TRBV29-1 and TRBJ1-2; 9 bases are shared with TRBD1. Germline V gene data show CDR1 as SQVTM and CDR2 as ANQGSEA. Trimming took 1 base from V and 7 from J; bases not matched to a gene: 10. This CDR3 is built from 15 residues. The chain's CDR3 is CSVEGYIQGAGGYTF. In nucleotides, the CDR3 is TGCAGCGTTGAAGGCTACATACAGGGGGCGGGTGGCTACACCTTC.

V is TRBV19 and J is TRBJ1-3, with D unclear. V lost 4 bases, J lost 2 bases, and 9 bases lay in between. Germline values: CDR1 LNHDA, CDR2 SQIVND (reference sequence). The length of the CDR3 is 14 residues. The CDR3 nucleotides read TGTGCCAGTAGTACCGCCGGGACTGGAAACACCATATATTTT. Its protein is CASSTAGTGNTIYF. The whole variable domain, remainder taken from reference TRBV19 and TRBJ1-3, is DGGITQSPKYLFRKEGQNVTLSCEQNLNHDAMYWYRQDPGQGLRLIYYSQIVNDFQKGDIAEGYSVSREKKESFPLTVTSAQKNPTAFYLCASSTAGTGNTIYFGEGSWLTVV.

V and J are TRBV6-1 and TRBJ2-5, with D uncertain. The CDR3 totals 14 residues. The V gene's germline CDR1 is MNHNS and CDR2 SASEGT. Trimming left V 0 bases short and J 2 bases short, with 7 bases between. DNA of the CDR3: TGTGCCAGCAGTGAAGCGAGAGTTCAAGAGACCCAGTACTTC. This sequence encodes CASSEARVQETQYF.

The genes are TRBV2 and TRBJ2-1, with 9 positions matching TRBD1. There are 15 residues in the CDR3. Losses at the gene ends were 5 bases for V and 5 bases for J; bases not matched to a gene: 7. Per the germline V gene, CDR1 is SNHLY and CDR2 is FYNNEI. The CDR3 is CASSQQGARNNEQFF. The CDR3 nucleotides read TGTGCCAGCAGTCAACAGGGGGCTCGGAACAATGAGCAGTTCTTC. Complete variable domain (other parts from reference TRBV2 and TRBJ2-1): EPEVTQTPSHQVTQMGQEVILRCVPISNHLYFYWYRQILGQKVEFLVSFYNNEISEKSEIFDDQFSVERPDGSNFTLKIRSTKLEDSAMYFCASSQQGARNNEQFFGPGTRLTVL.

The CDR3 DNA follows: TGTGCCAGTAGTACCTTGACAGGTTTGGAGGCGAACAATGAGCAGTTCTTC. This encodes CASSTLTGLEANNEQFF. V is TRBV19 and J is TRBJ2-1, with D possibly matching TRBD1 (6 bases). The CDR3 loop spans 17 amino acids. Trimming took off 4 bases at V and 5 bases at J, with 21 bases between the two ends. CDR1 is LNHDA and CDR2 is SQIVND in the germline V gene (reference sequence).